Listed below are T cell receptor beta chains from one sample, sequenced in a study of human T cells and chemical hapten exposure. TCRdb re-analysed the RACE reads in MiXCR, keeping a single row per CDR3 protein. The table records fewer than 65,000 distinct CDR3 sequences, about a tenth of them present only once. The sequencing here drew on whole blood, taken in connection with sensitization to the hapten diphenylcyclopropenone (DPC). The receptors stem from a woman between 35 and 50 years old with alopecia areata. Some clones in this sample may be carry-over from other donors' samples. The CDR3 runs from the conserved cysteine through the conserved F or W. A D gene is named only where the DNA matches it firmly. Rows may omit the clone size; those that give it use once, few, many or a size class.

>TRBV2|TRBJ1-1|many|TRBD1
TGTGCCAGCAGAAAGCCGGGACAGGAGAGCACTGAAGCTTTCTTT
CASRKPGQESTEAFF
>TRBV5-1|TRBJ2-1|many|TRBD2
TGCGCCAGCAGCACTACCAACCCGGGGGGGTGGTACAATGAGCAGTTCTTC
CASSTTNPGGWYNEQFF
>TRBV14|TRBJ1-6|many|-
TGTGCCAGCAGCCAAGCCTCTCCCGGACCACGTAGCTCCTATAATTCACCCCTCCACTTT
CASSQASPGPRSSYNSPLHF
>TRBV29-1|TRBJ1-4|many|-
TGCAGCGTTGAAAAAGTCCCGGGTAATGAAAAACTGTTTTTT
CSVEKVPGNEKLFF
>TRBV6-6|TRBJ2-3|many|-
TGTGCCAGCGGGGGGCGAGGTTCTATTACAGATACGCAGTATTTT
CASGGRGSITDTQYF
>TRBV7-6|TRBJ2-1|many|TRBD1
TGTGCCAGCAGCTCGCCGGGACAGGGGACATATGAGCAGTTCTTC
CASSSPGQGTYEQFF
>TRBV19|TRBJ2-2|-|-
TGTGCCAGTAGTACGCGGGGCCACACCGGGGAGCTGTTTTTT
CASSTRGHTGELFF
>TRBV28|TRBJ1-5|many|-
TGTGCCAGCACGGGGCTCTCGGGGAATCAGCCCCAGCATTTT
CASTGLSGNQPQHF
>TRBV7-8|TRBJ2-1|many|TRBD2
TGTGCCAGTACTAGCGGGAAGAGCTCCTACAATGAGCAGTTCTTC
CASTSGKSSYNEQFF
>TRBV6-2/TRBV6-3|TRBJ2-1|medium-sized|TRBD2
TGTGCCAGCAGTAATAGCGGGGGCTCCTACAATGAGCAGTTCTTC
CASSNSGGSYNEQFF
>TRBV28|TRBJ1-5|few|-
TGTGCCAGCAGTCCTCGCGGGGCCGGGTATCAGCCCCAGCATTTT
CASSPRGAGYQPQHF
>TRBV29-1|TRBJ2-5|many|-
TGCAGCGTTGATGTGCTTCGAGAGACCCAGTACTTC
CSVDVLRETQYF
>TRBV7-2|TRBJ2-3|many|TRBD2
TGTGCCAGCAGCTCCCTTAGCGGGGGGGCCGGAGATACGCAGTATTTT
CASSSLSGGAGDTQYF
>TRBV9|TRBJ2-1|many|-
TGTGCCAGCAGCGTAAATCCCAACAGGTCGTCCTACAATGAGCAGTTCTTC
CASSVNPNRSSYNEQFF
>TRBV18|TRBJ1-1|-|-
TGTGCCAGCTCTTCCAGGACGGGGGCTGAAGCTTTCTTT
CASSSRTGAEAFF
>TRBV6-5|TRBJ1-2|-|-
TGTGCCAGCAGTTACTCGATTCCTAGCAGGGGAGGCTACACCTTC
CASSYSIPSRGGYTF
>TRBV20-1|TRBJ1-3|few|-
TGCAGTGCTATGGGACCTGGAAACACCATATATTTT
CSAMGPGNTIYF
>TRBV20-1|TRBJ2-7|many|-
TGCAGTGCAACGGAGAGCTCCTACGAGCAGTACTTC
CSATESSYEQYF
>TRBV28|TRBJ1-1|-|TRBD1
TGTGCCAGCAGTTCGGGACAGGCTCAGAACACTGAAGCTTTCTTT
CASSSGQAQNTEAFF
>TRBV13|TRBJ2-7|few|-
TGTGCCAGCGGTAACGGTCGGGGCTACGAGCAGTACTTC
CASGNGRGYEQYF
>TRBV19|TRBJ1-2|-|-
TGTGCCAGTAAACGGGCAGGGGCAACCGATGGCTATGGCTACACCTTC
CASKRAGATDGYGYTF
>TRBV29-1|TRBJ2-4|once|-
TGCAGCGTTGGGCCCCCAGGCGCCAAAAACATTCAGTACTTC
CSVGPPGAKNIQYF
>TRBV6-2/TRBV6-3|TRBJ1-1|few|TRBD1
TGTGCCAGCAGCTTGACTACGGGACAGAGGAACACTGAAGCTTTCTTT
CASSLTTGQRNTEAFF
>TRBV4-1|TRBJ2-5|-|-
TGCGCCAGCAGCAGAAGACAGGAGGAAGAGACCCAGTACTTC
CASSRRQEEETQYF
>TRBV5-1|TRBJ2-2|-|-
TGCGCCAGCAGCTTGGACCGCGCCGGGGAGCTGTTTTTT
CASSLDRAGELFF
>TRBV2|TRBJ2-7|few|TRBD2
TGTGCCAGCAGTGATACCGCTAGCGGTGTGATCACCTACGAGCAGTACTTC
CASSDTASGVITYEQYF
>TRBV27|TRBJ1-5|many|TRBD1
TGTGCCAGCAGTCCCAGGGACAGTAGGGGCAATCAGCCCCAGCATTTT
CASSPRDSRGNQPQHF
>TRBV30|TRBJ1-1|many|-
TGTGCCTGGATTGAGGGCGCTGAAGCTTTCTTT
CAWIEGAEAFF
>TRBV20-1|TRBJ2-4|few|-
TGCAGTGCTAGATTCCGGGAAGCCAAAAACATTCAGTACTTC
CSARFREAKNIQYF
>TRBV12-3/TRBV12-4|TRBJ1-1|few|-
TGTGCCAGCAGTTCGACAGGAAACACTGAAGCTTTCTTT
CASSSTGNTEAFF
>TRBV18|TRBJ1-4|many|-
TGTGCCAGCTCACCACCGTTTCAGCCCGACTCGATCGAAAAACTGTTTTTT
CASSPPFQPDSIEKLFF
>TRBV4-2|TRBJ2-1|-|TRBD2
TGTGCCAGCAGCCCGACTAGCGGTCATGCGGGGAATGAGCAGTTCTTC
CASSPTSGHAGNEQFF
>TRBV29-1|TRBJ2-5|-|-
TGCAGCGTTGGTATAGTTGAGACCCAGTACTTC
CSVGIVETQYF
>TRBV11-1|TRBJ2-1|few|-
TGTGCCAGCAGCCCCGAGAGCTCCTACAATGAGCAGTTCTTC
CASSPESSYNEQFF
>TRBV4-1|TRBJ1-4|few|-
TGCGCCAGCTCTCAGCCCGGCCACCCGCCTGAAAAACTGTTTTTT
CASSQPGHPPEKLFF
>TRBV18|TRBJ1-1|many|-
TGTGCCAGCTCACGCAGTAGGGAGAACACTGAAGCTTTCTTT
CASSRSRENTEAFF
>TRBV30|TRBJ2-7|few|-
TGTGCCTGGAACCACAACGGCCTAGGACGGGACGAGCAGTACTTC
CAWNHNGLGRDEQYF
>TRBV6-1|TRBJ1-1|many|-
TGTGCCAGCAGTGTCGGACACGTGAACACTGAAGCTTTCTTT
CASSVGHVNTEAFF
>TRBV9|TRBJ1-6|many|-
TGTGCCAGCAGCGTTCGATCGACAGGTAGTAATTCACCCCTCCACTTT
CASSVRSTGSNSPLHF
>TRBV9|TRBJ2-3|many|TRBD1
TGTGCCAGCAGCGTATCAGGCACAGGGGCAGATACGCAGTATTTT
CASSVSGTGADTQYF
>TRBV7-8|TRBJ1-6|few|TRBD1
TGTGCCAGCAGCCGTTATGGGACAGCTAATAATTCACCCCTCCACTTT
CASSRYGTANNSPLHF
>TRBV19|TRBJ2-7|many|-
TGTGCCAGTATCAAGGGGACGGGGACCTACGAGCAGTACTTC
CASIKGTGTYEQYF
>TRBV7-2|TRBJ2-2|few|-
TGTGCCAGCAGCTTAGCGGACAGGAACACCGGGGAGCTGTTTTTT
CASSLADRNTGELFF
>TRBV9|TRBJ2-3|many|-
TGTGCCAGCAGCGTAGGTTGGACTACCGCCGGCGATACGCAGTATTTT
CASSVGWTTAGDTQYF
>TRBV19|TRBJ2-3|many|-
TGTGCCAGTAGGCTATTTCAGGAGGATACGCAGTATTTT
CASRLFQEDTQYF
>TRBV4-1|TRBJ2-2|-|TRBD2
TGCGCCAGCAGCCAGCTAGCGGGGGCCGACACCGGGGAGCTGTTTTTT
CASSQLAGADTGELFF
>TRBV6-1|TRBJ2-7|-|TRBD2
TGTGCCAGCCGTTCTAGCGGGGGATACGAGCAGTACTTC
CASRSSGGYEQYF
>TRBV25-1|TRBJ1-1|-|-
TGTGCCAGCAGTGAGTGGATGAACACTGAAGCTTTCTTT
CASSEWMNTEAFF
>TRBV4-3|TRBJ1-6|-|-
TGCGCCAGCAGCCAAGTGCTCTCCTATAATTCACCCCTCCACTTT
CASSQVLSYNSPLHF
>TRBV3-1|TRBJ2-5|-|-
TGTGCCAGCAGCCAAGATTGGGGTCAAGAGACCCAGTACTTC
CASSQDWGQETQYF
>TRBV6-6|TRBJ2-7|-|TRBD2
TGTGCCAGCAGGACTAGCGGGGGGGCCAGCCCCTACGAGCAGTACTTC
CASRTSGGASPYEQYF
>TRBV9|TRBJ1-6|many|-
TGTGCCAGCAGCGTTGGGGACTCCACATCACCCCTCCACTTT
CASSVGDSTSPLHF
>TRBV9|TRBJ2-1|few|TRBD2
TGTGCCAGCCAGACTAGCGGGGGAAACAATGAGCAGTTCTTC
CASQTSGGNNEQFF
>TRBV27|TRBJ2-1|many|TRBD2
TGTGCCAGCTCTGGGGAGCGGGGGGCGTACAATGAGCAGTTCTTC
CASSGERGAYNEQFF
>TRBV6-6|TRBJ1-2|once|-
TGTGCCAGCATGCGGGAGAGTACTTCCTATGGCTACACCTTC
CASMRESTSYGYTF
>TRBV15|TRBJ2-7|-|TRBD1
TGTGCCACCAGCATCGACAGGGGGTACGAGCAGTACTTC
CATSIDRGYEQYF